The sequence of this TCR beta chain was determined in a study of HIV-infected patients and healthy controls. Using its own MiXCR run on the 5' RACE reads, TCRdb lists one record per CDR3 protein. The sample lists around 62,000 distinct CDR3 sequences; about a fifth were seen once. In its sample, this clonotype was seen many times. The germline gives CDR1 ENHRY, CDR2 SYGVKD. The CDR3 is made up of 17 amino acids. The ends lost 5 bases at V and 3 bases at J; junction bases unmatched: 12. The sequence derives from a human donor in good health. This chain connects TRBV10-3 to TRBJ1-1, with 10 bases identical to TRBD1. Sequencing used CD4+ T cells from blood. CDR3 in amino acids: CAISSHRSGTGDTEAFF. CDR3 DNA sequence: TGTGCCATCAGTTCGCACCGTTCTGGGACAGGGGACACTGAAGCTTTCTTT.